A selection of T cell receptor beta chains follows, all from one sample in a study of shared clonotypes between healthy human individuals. Repertoires were generated with immunoSEQ multiplex PCR, while TCRdb's copy carries only in-frame clones and drops some. This table holds 550,000 to 750,000 clones, 95% to 96% found once. Sequencing was carried out using naive CD8+ T cells sorted from blood. The source of these receptors is a woman aged 30 to 39 in good health. Both conserved end residues are part of each CDR3. A D gene is named only where the DNA matches it firmly. Clone size is stated in some rows and not others, as once, few, many or a class when expanded.

J	size	V	D	CDR3	DNA
TRBJ2-7	NA	TRBV2	NA	CASTSGRTSYEQYF	TGTGCCAGCACTTCGGGAAGGACATCCTACGAGCAGTACTTC
TRBJ2-1	once	TRBV7-9	NA	CASRSGLYNEQFF	TGTGCCAGCCGAAGCGGGCTGTACAATGAGCAGTTCTTC
TRBJ2-5	few	TRBV7-2	NA	CASSSREGTQYF	TGTGCCAGCAGCTCGAGGGAAGGGACCCAGTACTTC
TRBJ2-3	NA	TRBV27	NA	CASSLALVADTQYF	TGTGCCAGCAGTTTGGCCCTAGTAGCAGATACGCAGTATTTT
TRBJ1-1	NA	TRBV7-6	NA	CASSPRHLNTEAFF	TGTGCCAGCAGCCCCCGGCATTTGAACACTGAAGCTTTCTTT
TRBJ2-7	NA	TRBV4-2	TRBD2	CASRPTSGGYEQYF	TGTGCCAGCAGACCGACTAGCGGGGGCTACGAGCAGTACTTC
TRBJ2-1	NA	TRBV28	NA	CASREWYNEQFF	TGTGCCAGCAGGGAGTGGTACAATGAGCAGTTCTTC
TRBJ2-1	once	TRBV28	TRBD2	CASSLGLAENEQFF	TGTGCCAGCAGCTTGGGACTAGCGGAGAATGAGCAGTTCTTC
TRBJ2-2	NA	TRBV6-1	TRBD2	CASSEIAGANTGELFF	TGTGCCAGCAGTGAAATAGCGGGCGCGAACACCGGGGAGCTGTTTTTT
TRBJ2-3	NA	TRBV11-2	TRBD2	CASSFGGTSGIFTDTQYF	TGTGCCAGCAGCTTTGGGGGAACTAGCGGGATTTTCACAGATACGCAGTATTTT
TRBJ1-5	NA	TRBV15	TRBD1	CATSKPLSQGSGNQPQHF	TGTGCCACCAGCAAACCACTCTCACAGGGGTCGGGCAATCAGCCCCAGCATTTT
TRBJ2-7	NA	TRBV27	NA	CASRYEQYF	TGTGCCAGCCGATACGAGCAGTACTTC
TRBJ1-1	NA	TRBV20-1	NA	CSTGGSLEAFF	TGCAGTACCGGTGGGAGTCTTGAAGCTTTCTTT
TRBJ2-6	NA	TRBV5-4	TRBD1	CASSSDDRASGANVLTF	TGTGCCAGCAGCTCCGATGACAGGGCAAGTGGGGCCAACGTCCTGACTTTC
TRBJ1-2	NA	TRBV25-1	TRBD1	CASSGPLRGSGYGYTF	TGTGCCAGCAGTGGGCCCCTCAGGGGGAGCGGCTATGGCTACACCTTC
TRBJ2-7	NA	TRBV6-5	NA	CASSYVSGSSYEQYF	TGTGCCAGCAGTTACGTAAGCGGAAGCTCCTACGAGCAGTACTTC
TRBJ2-2	NA	TRBV25-1	NA	CASSARVTGELFF	TGTGCCAGCAGTGCTAGGGTCACCGGGGAGCTGTTTTTT
TRBJ2-7	NA	TRBV5-1	NA	CASSPGLAAYEQYF	TGCGCCAGCAGCCCGGGACTGGCCGCCTACGAGCAGTACTTC
TRBJ2-1	NA	TRBV5-6	NA	CASSPGSSYNEQFF	TGTGCCAGCAGCCCAGGATCTTCCTACAATGAGCAGTTCTTC
TRBJ2-7	NA	TRBV4-1	TRBD1	CASSRTAGTGYEQYF	TGCGCCAGCAGCCGCACCGCCGGGACAGGCTACGAGCAGTACTTC